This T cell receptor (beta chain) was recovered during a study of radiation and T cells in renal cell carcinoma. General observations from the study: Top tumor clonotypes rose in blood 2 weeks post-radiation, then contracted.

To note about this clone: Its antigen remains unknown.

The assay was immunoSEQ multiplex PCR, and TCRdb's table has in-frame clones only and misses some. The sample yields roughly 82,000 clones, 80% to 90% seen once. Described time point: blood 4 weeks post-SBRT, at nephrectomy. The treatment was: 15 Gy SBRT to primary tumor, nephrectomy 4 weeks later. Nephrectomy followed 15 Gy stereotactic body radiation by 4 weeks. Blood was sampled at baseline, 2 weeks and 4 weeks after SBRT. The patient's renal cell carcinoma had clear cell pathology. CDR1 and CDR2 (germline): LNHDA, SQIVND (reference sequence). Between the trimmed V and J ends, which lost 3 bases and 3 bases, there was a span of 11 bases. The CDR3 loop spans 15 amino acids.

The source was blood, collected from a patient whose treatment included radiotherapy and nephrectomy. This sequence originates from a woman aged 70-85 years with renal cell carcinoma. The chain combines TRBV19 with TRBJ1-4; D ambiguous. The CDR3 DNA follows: TGTGCCAGTAGTATTGCGGCCTCCGCTAATGAAAAACTGTTTTTT. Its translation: CASSIAASANEKLFF.